Presented here are 25 T cell receptor beta chains from one specimen sequenced in a study of blood T cell repertoires in COVID-19. Assay: immunoSEQ multiplex PCR; the TCRdb copy retains only in-frame clones and omits some. This table has about 86,000 clones, 65% to 85% appearing once. The specimen was peripheral blood. These receptor sequences come from a woman aged 80 or over with active or convalescent COVID-19.

This clone was counted once. V is TRBV6-2 or TRBV6-3 and J is TRBJ2-1; 7 bases are shared with TRBD1. The trim removed 6 bases at V and 3 bases at J, leaving 2 bases unmatched. Germline CDR1 and CDR2: MNHEY and SVGEGT. The CDR3 extends over 13 amino acids. CDR3 DNA sequence: TGTGCCAGCAGCAGGGACAGCTACAATGAGCAGTTCTTC. Amino acid sequence: CASSRDSYNEQFF.

The chain is built from TRBV5-1 and TRBJ2-6; D not certain. This CDR3 contains 17 residues. The germline CDR1 and CDR2 sequences are SGHRS and YFSETQ. V dropped 2 bases and J dropped 0 bases, with 12 bases sitting between them. The CDR3 DNA follows: TGCGCCAGCAGCTTCGCCCCCGTCGGCTCTGGGGCCAACGTCCTGACTTTC. Protein sequence: CASSFAPVGSGANVLTF.

The V call is TRBV9, the J call TRBJ2-3, with D possibly matching TRBD1 (6 bases). The CDR3 runs 15 residues. V was clipped by 0 bases and J by 8 bases, with 16 bases between them. Germline V gives CDR1 SGDLS, CDR2 YYNGEE. The CDR3 sequence is CASSVGDHSQGTQYF. The CDR3 DNA is TGTGCCAGCAGCGTAGGGGACCACTCACAGGGTACGCAGTATTTT.

The genes are TRBV19 and TRBJ1-1; TRBD1 matches at 8 bases. The CDR3 is 14 residues long. Germline values: CDR1 LNHDA, CDR2 SQIVND (reference sequence). Trimming cost V 9 bases and J 5 bases; bases outside gene matches: 11. The CDR3 loop reads CASQDRGGETEAFF. The DNA for the CDR3 is TGTGCCAGCCAAGACAGGGGCGGAGAGACTGAAGCTTTCTTT. The complete variable domain, with remaining parts taken from reference TRBV19 and TRBJ1-1, reads DGGITQSPKYLFRKEGQNVTLSCEQNLNHDAMYWYRQDPGQGLRLIYYSQIVNDFQKGDIAEGYSVSREKKESFPLTVTSAQKNPTAFYLCASQDRGGETEAFFGQGTRLTVV.

The J gene is TRBJ1-5, the V gene TRBV19, with TRBD1 identical over 7 bases. V shed 8 bases and J 6 bases; nucleotides not matched to a gene: 7. The CDR3 is made up of 13 amino acids. The germline gives CDR1 LNHDA, CDR2 SQIVND (reference sequence). The CDR3 DNA reads as TGTGCCAGTGGGACAGTGGTGGCTCAGCCCCAGCATTTT. The encoded protein is CASGTVVAQPQHF.

This clone has only one observation. V and J are TRBV10-3 and TRBJ1-5, with D unresolved. V lost 0 bases and J lost 5, with 8 bases in between. Germline V gene data show CDR1 as ENHRY and CDR2 as SYGVKD. The CDR3 runs 14 residues. CDR3 sequence (DNA): TGTGCCATCAGTGAGTCTCCGGGTGATCAGCCCCAGCATTTT. Its protein product is CAISESPGDQPQHF.

J is TRBJ2-7 and V is TRBV19; the D gene is possibly TRBD2 (7 bases). The V end was cut by 9 bases, the J end by 7 bases, with 22 bases between. The CDR3 totals 14 residues. Germline CDR1 reads LNHDA; CDR2 reads SQIVND (reference sequence). The CDR3 loop reads CASTGGAGTLEQYF. CDR3 bases: TGTGCCAGCACGGGGGGCGCCGGAACCCTGGAGCAGTACTTC.

This sequence joins TRBV3-1 (or the pseudogene TRBV3-2) and TRBJ2-2, with 9 bases matching TRBD1. After removal of 0 bases from V and 4 bases from J, the junction contained 9 bases not matched to a gene. This CDR3 is 18 amino acids long. The germline gives CDR1 LGHDT, CDR2 YNNKEL (reference sequence). CDR3 in DNA: TGTGCCAGCAGCCAAGATTGGCCGGGACAGGGCGGCACCGGGGAGCTGTTTTTT. It translates to CASSQDWPGQGGTGELFF.

The chain is built from TRBV2 and TRBJ2-2; perhaps TRBD1 as D (6 bases). The germline gives CDR1 SNHLY, CDR2 FYNNEI. With 6 bases removed from V and 5 bases from J, the gap between germline ends came to 16 bases. This CDR3 spans 15 amino acids. The chain's CDR3 is CASSKGGRETGELFF. The CDR3 region has the DNA TGTGCCAGCAGCAAAGGGGGACGGGAAACCGGGGAGCTGTTTTTT.

To note about this clone: The junction and the germline gene differ at one end; a read error may be behind it. J is TRBJ2-2 and V is TRBV6-2 or TRBV6-3, with TRBD2 identical over 11 bases. The CDR3 extends over 14 amino acids. CDR1 MNHEY and CDR2 SVGEGT come from the germline V gene. The CDR3 loop is CAISSGGAAGELFF. In DNA form, the CDR3 reads TGTGCCATCAGTAGCGGGGGGGCTGCCGGGGAGCTGTTTTTT.

The chain carries TRBV15 and TRBJ1-1; a weak D match, TRBD1 (6 bases). CDR1 is LNHNV, CDR2 YYDKDF, per germline (reference sequence). V was pared by 0 bases and J by 1 base, with 9 bases between. This CDR3 has 15 residues. CDR3 bases: TGTGCCACCAGCAGAGAGGGGGCTGGGAACACTGAAGCTTTCTTT. Translated, it gives CATSREGAGNTEAFF.

This clone was seen a single time. V usage is TRBV7-9 and J usage is TRBJ1-5, with D hard to call. CDR1 SEHNR and CDR2 FQNEAQ come from the germline V gene (reference sequence). The germline V and J ends were trimmed by 4 bases and 2 bases, with 15 bases remaining between them. The CDR3 spans 16 residues. In DNA form, the CDR3 reads TGTGCCAGCAGCTCCAGTCCGGGGTCCGGCAATCAGCCCCAGCATTTT. This codes for CASSSSPGSGNQPQHF.

This clone appeared once. The chain joins TRBV7-9 to TRBJ2-7; 8 bases are a match to TRBD1. V shed 1 base, J shed 7 bases, and the junction held 6 bases outside the gene matches. Germline V lookup: CDR1 SEHNR, CDR2 FQNEAQ (reference sequence). The CDR3 loop spans 14 amino acids. The CDR3 DNA is TGTGCCAGCAGCTTAGGACAGGGGAGTTGGGAGCAGTACTTC. This sequence encodes CASSLGQGSWEQYF.

This clone was detected only once. The chain employs TRBV5-1 and TRBJ1-3; D perhaps matches TRBD1 (5 bases). CDR3 length: 12 amino acids. CDR1 is SGHRS, CDR2 YFSETQ, per germline. V shed 0 bases and J shed 10 bases, with 8 bases lying between them. CDR3 nucleotide sequence: TGCGCCAGCAGCTTGGAAGGGGAAACCATATATTTT. It encodes CASSLEGETIYF.

The V and J genes are TRBV5-1 and TRBJ2-7; 7 positions agree with TRBD2. Germline assignment: CDR1 SGHRS and CDR2 YFSETQ. With 1 base clipped from V and 3 bases from J, the junction kept 4 bases outside the gene matches. This CDR3 has 14 residues. DNA of the CDR3: TGCGCCAGCAGCTTGATCGGCGGGAGCTACGAGCAGTACTTC. Amino acid sequence: CASSLIGGSYEQYF.

The J gene is TRBJ1-2, the V gene TRBV9; 9 bases are shared with TRBD1. Per germline, CDR1 SGDLS and CDR2 YYNGEE. Unmatched junction bases numbered 13, after V lost 4 bases and J lost 6 bases. This CDR3 contains 16 residues. The DNA for the CDR3 is TGTGCCAGCAGCAACTACGGACAGGGGATAAGTGATGGCTACACCTTC. It is translated as CASSNYGQGISDGYTF.

The chain carries TRBV5-1 and TRBJ1-4; D not resolved. V lost 0 bases and J lost 2, with 8 bases in between. CDR3 length: 15 residues. CDR1 and CDR2 from the germline V gene are SGHRS and YFSETQ. The DNA for the CDR3 is TGCGCCAGCAGCTTGGACACGGGGACTAATGAAAAACTGTTTTTT. Translation gives CASSLDTGTNEKLFF.

This clone showed up just once. This sequence joins TRBV28 and TRBJ1-2, with D perhaps TRBD1 (5 bases). Germline CDR1 MDHEN, CDR2 SYDVKM. The V and J ends lost 2 bases and 7 bases respectively, with 23 bases between them. The CDR3 loop spans 17 amino acids. The CDR3 DNA reads as TGTGCCAGCAGTTTAGCAGGAGTAGGGGTAGCATCTGGTGGCTACACCTTC. Translating gives CASSLAGVGVASGGYTF.

J is TRBJ1-1 and V is TRBV10-2; 9 positions match TRBD1. The V segment lost 5 bases and the J segment 4 bases; nucleotides outside the gene matches: 5. From germline, CDR1 is WSHSY and CDR2 SAAADI. The CDR3 runs 14 residues. CDR3 residues: CASSYDRGGTEAFF. As DNA, the CDR3 is TGCGCCAGCAGTTATGACAGGGGGGGCACTGAAGCTTTCTTT.

V usage is TRBV10-2 and J usage is TRBJ1-6; 7 bases align to TRBD1. V gave up 6 bases and J gave up 8 bases; unmatched junction bases: 7. This CDR3 region has 14 residues. Germline V CDR1 and CDR2: WSHSY, SAAADI. For the CDR3, the DNA is TGCGCCAGCAGATCGAGGGGGCGGGATTCACCCCTCCACTTT. Translating gives CASRSRGRDSPLHF.

The chain uses TRBV28 and TRBJ2-7, with 10 positions matching TRBD1. Looked up from germline, CDR1 is MDHEN and CDR2 is SYDVKM. The CDR3 spans 17 residues. V was pared by 8 bases and J by 4 bases, with 17 bases of the junction left unmatched. DNA of the CDR3: TGTGCCAGCGTGAGGACAGGGGGGCTTTCCCTGCCATACGAGCAGTACTTC. Protein product: CASVRTGGLSLPYEQYF.

The V call is TRBV9, the J call TRBJ2-7; 10 nucleotides agree with TRBD2. V lost 4 bases to trimming and J lost 6 bases; unmatched junction nucleotides: 10. This CDR3 contains 15 residues. Germline lookup yields CDR1 SGDLS and CDR2 YYNGEE. The chain's CDR3 is CASSLRTSGWGEQYF. Written as DNA, the CDR3 is TGTGCCAGCAGCCTCCGGACTAGCGGATGGGGCGAGCAGTACTTC.

The chain carries TRBV30 and TRBJ1-2; D not certain. The CDR3 is 13 residues long. Germline CDR1 and CDR2: GTSNPN and SVGIG (reference sequence). Trimming left V 2 bases short and J 4 bases short, with 11 bases between. The CDR3 bases are TGTGCCTGGAGTCCCTCGGTCTTCTATGGCTACACCTTC. Its translation: CAWSPSVFYGYTF.

This chain joins TRBV5-4 and TRBJ1-5; D gene uncertain. Trimming removed 5 bases from V and 0 bases from J, with 9 bases in between. The CDR3 is 14 amino acids. Per germline, CDR1 SGHNT and CDR2 YYREEE (reference sequence). CDR3 nucleotides: TGTGCCAGCAGGTCCAGGTTTAGCAATCAGCCCCAGCATTTT. Translated, it gives CASRSRFSNQPQHF.

The genes are TRBV6-5 and TRBJ1-4; no definite D call. From germline, CDR1 is MNHEY and CDR2 SVGAGI. Trimming stripped 7 bases from V and 0 bases from J, with 9 bases between. The CDR3 is 14 amino acids. The CDR3 DNA is TGTGCCAGCACCGTCACGGCAACTAATGAAAAACTGTTTTTT. It specifies CASTVTATNEKLFF.